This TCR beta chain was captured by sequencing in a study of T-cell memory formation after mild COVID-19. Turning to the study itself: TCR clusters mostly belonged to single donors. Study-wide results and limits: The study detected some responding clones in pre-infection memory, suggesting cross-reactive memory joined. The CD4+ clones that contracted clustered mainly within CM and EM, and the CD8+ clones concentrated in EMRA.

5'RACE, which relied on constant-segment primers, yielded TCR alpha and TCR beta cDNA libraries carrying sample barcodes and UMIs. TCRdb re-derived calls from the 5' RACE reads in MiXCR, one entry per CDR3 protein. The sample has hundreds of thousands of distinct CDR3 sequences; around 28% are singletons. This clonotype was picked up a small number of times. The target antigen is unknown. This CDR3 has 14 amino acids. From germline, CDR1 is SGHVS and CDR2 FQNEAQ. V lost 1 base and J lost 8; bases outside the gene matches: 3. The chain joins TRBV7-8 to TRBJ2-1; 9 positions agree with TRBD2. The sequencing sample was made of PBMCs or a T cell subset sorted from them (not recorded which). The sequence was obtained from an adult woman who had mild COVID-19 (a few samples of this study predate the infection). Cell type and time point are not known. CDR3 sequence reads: CASSLGGRADEQFF. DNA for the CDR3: TGTGCCAGCAGCTTAGGCGGGAGGGCCGATGAGCAGTTCTTC.